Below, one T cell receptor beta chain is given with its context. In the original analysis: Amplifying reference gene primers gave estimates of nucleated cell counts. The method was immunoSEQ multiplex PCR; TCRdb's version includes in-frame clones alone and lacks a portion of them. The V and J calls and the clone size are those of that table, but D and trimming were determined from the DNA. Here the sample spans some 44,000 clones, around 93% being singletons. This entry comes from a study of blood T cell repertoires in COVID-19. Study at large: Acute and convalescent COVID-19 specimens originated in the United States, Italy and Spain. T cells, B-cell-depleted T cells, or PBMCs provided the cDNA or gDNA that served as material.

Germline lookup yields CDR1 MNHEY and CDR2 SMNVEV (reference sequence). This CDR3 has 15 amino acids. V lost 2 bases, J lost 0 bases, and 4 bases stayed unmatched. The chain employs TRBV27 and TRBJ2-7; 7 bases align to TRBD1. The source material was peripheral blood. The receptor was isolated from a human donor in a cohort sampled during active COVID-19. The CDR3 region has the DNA TGTGCCAGCAGTTTAACATGGGACAGCTCCTACGAGCAGTACTTC. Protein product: CASSLTWDSSYEQYF.